The clone carrying this T cell receptor (beta chain) has at least ten counts. Its antigen is as yet unknown. This record belongs to a study of T cell repertoires in cytomegalovirus infection. At the level of the study: Indicated by public TCR beta signatures were CMV infection and matching HLA type.

Whole-study results and caveats: The ex vivo response was dominated by HLA-C-restricted CMV-specific TCR beta clonotypes. Summed frequency of shared TCR beta families picked out CMV carriers who also had the relevant HLA.

TCRdb recomputed calls from the reads with MiXCR, one row per CDR3 protein. Of 150,000 to 200,000 distinct CDR3 sequences in the sample, nearly 9.5% were seen once. The sequence was collected from a human donor in good health (CMV status not recorded). Some clones in this sample may be carry-over from other donors' samples. Input material: PBMCs.

Here the CDR3 reads CSAHKQGAGYGYTF. The CDR3 DNA follows: TGCAGTGCTCATAAACAGGGGGCTGGCTATGGCTACACCTTC. This chain connects TRBV20-1 to TRBJ1-2; TRBD1 matches at 9 bases. Germline trimming cut 5 bases from V and 4 bases from J; bases unmatched to any gene: 8. The CDR3 is 14 amino acids. The V gene's germline CDR1 is DFQATT and CDR2 SNEGSKA (reference sequence).